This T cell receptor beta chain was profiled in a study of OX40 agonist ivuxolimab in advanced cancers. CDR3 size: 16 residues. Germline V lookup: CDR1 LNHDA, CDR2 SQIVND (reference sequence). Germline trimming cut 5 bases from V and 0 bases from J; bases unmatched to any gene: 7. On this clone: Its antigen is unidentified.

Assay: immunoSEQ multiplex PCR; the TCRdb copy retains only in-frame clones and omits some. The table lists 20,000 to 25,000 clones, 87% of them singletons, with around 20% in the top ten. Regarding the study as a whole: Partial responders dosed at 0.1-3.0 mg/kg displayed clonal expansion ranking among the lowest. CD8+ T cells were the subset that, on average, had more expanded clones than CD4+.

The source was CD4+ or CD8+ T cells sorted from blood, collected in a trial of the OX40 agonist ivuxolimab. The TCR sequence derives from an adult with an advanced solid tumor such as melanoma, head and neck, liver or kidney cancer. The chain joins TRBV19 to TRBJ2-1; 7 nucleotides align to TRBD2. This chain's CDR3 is CASSAMGGFSYNEQFF. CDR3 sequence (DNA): TGTGCCAGTAGTGCCATGGGGGGGTTCTCCTACAATGAGCAGTTCTTC.